The 5 T cell receptor beta chains presented below share a single source sample, sequenced in a study of cytomegalovirus exposure and HLA in healthy donors (dated by TCRdb to about 2017). Library method: the immunoSEQ multiplex PCR assay. For the multiplex PCR, a mixture combining 60 forward primers for TCR Vbeta segments and 13 reverse primers for TCR Jbeta segments was used. TCRdb provides this immuneACCESS table in a form limited to in-frame rearrangements. Some clones are lacking; in checked studies, under half of them reflect an unresolved V gene, and why the rest are absent is not known. Here the sample has some 150,000 clones; 76% occur a single time. Approximately 4% of the sample rests with the top ten. Sequencing used PBMCs. These receptors came from a man younger than 35 in good health and CMV-seronegative.

The CDR3 loop reads CASSLEGGYTGELFF. Written as DNA, the CDR3 is TGTGCCAGCAGCTTAGAGGGAGGCTACACCGGGGAGCTGTTTTTT. This chain connects TRBV7-9 to TRBJ2-2; a possible D gene is TRBD2 (6 bases). The CDR3 spans 15 residues. From germline, CDR1 is SEHNR and CDR2 FQNEAQ (reference sequence). Trimming took off 1 base at V and 3 bases at J, with 9 bases between the two ends.

The chain couples TRBV7-2 to TRBJ2-2, with D possibly TRBD1 on 6 matching bases. V was clipped by 2 bases and J by 2 bases, with 15 bases between them. CDR3 length equals 17 residues. Germline values: CDR1 SGHTA, CDR2 FQGNSA. CDR3 DNA sequence: TGTGCCAGCAGCTTATTGCAGGGACACATTAACACCGGGGAGCTGTTTTTT. It yields the protein CASSLLQGHINTGELFF.

The V and J genes are TRBV6-1 and TRBJ2-5; 8 bases line up with TRBD1. J lost 3 bases, V lost 8 bases, and 5 bases had no gene match. The CDR3 is 13 residues long. Germline CDR1 is MNHNS and CDR2 is SASEGT. Here the CDR3 reads CASGQGWEETQYF. The DNA of the CDR3 is TGTGCCAGCGGACAGGGCTGGGAAGAGACCCAGTACTTC.

V is TRBV6-1 and J is TRBJ1-5, with D perhaps matching TRBD1 (6 bases). Trimming stripped 0 bases from V and 4 bases from J, with 10 bases between. Germline V CDR1 and CDR2: MNHNS, SASEGT. The length of the CDR3 is 15 residues. CDR3 nucleotide sequence: TGTGCCAGCAGTGAAGCGGCTACAGGGAATCAGCCCCAGCATTTT. It codes for CASSEAATGNQPQHF.

The rearrangement uses TRBV28 and TRBJ2-3; TRBD2 agrees at 13 bases. The germline gives CDR1 MDHEN, CDR2 SYDVKM. This CDR3 is 15 amino acids long. The V and J ends lost 5 bases and 6 bases, in that order; junction bases with no gene match: 5. The CDR3 loop is CASSPGLAGADTQYF. For the CDR3, the DNA is TGTGCCAGCAGTCCTGGACTAGCGGGAGCCGATACGCAGTATTTT.